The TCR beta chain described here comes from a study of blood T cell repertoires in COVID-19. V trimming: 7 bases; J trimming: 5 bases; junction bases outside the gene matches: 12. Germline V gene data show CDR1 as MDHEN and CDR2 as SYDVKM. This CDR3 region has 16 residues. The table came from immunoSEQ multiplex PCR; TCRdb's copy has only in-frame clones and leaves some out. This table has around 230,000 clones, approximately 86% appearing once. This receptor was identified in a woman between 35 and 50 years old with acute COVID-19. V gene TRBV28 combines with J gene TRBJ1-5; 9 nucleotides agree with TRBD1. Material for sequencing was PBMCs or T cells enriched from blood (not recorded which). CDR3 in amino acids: CASIKGGTGSHQPQHF. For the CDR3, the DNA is TGTGCCAGCATCAAGGGGGGGACAGGGTCCCATCAGCCCCAGCATTTT.